The T cell receptor (beta chain) under discussion was sequenced for a study of PD-1 blockade in classical Hodgkin lymphoma. The method was immunoSEQ multiplex PCR; TCRdb's version includes in-frame clones alone and lacks a portion of them. The sample contains roughly 61,000 clones, more than 80% of which appear only once. Study-wide results and caveats: Individuals initiating nivolumab under 1 year after ASCT were excluded. Healthy donors were reported to have higher baseline TCR diversity than newly diagnosed patients. Significant TCR diversity gains by C4D1 occurred in CD4+ but not CD8+ cells.

The germline CDR1 and CDR2 sequences are MNHEY and SVGAGI. The CDR3 has 15 residues. The junction had 7 bases not matched to a gene; V was cut back by 5 bases and J by 2 bases. About this clone itself: The target antigen is unknown.

Every patient relapsed after autologous stem cell transplantation, and brentuximab vedotin exposure varied. Patients had relapsed/refractory classical Hodgkin lymphoma with complete response, partial response or progressive disease as best response. The J gene is TRBJ2-7, the V gene TRBV6-5, with 9 bases aligning to TRBD1. The starting material was peripheral blood mononuclear cells (PBMCs), obtained at baseline. This receptor was obtained from a human donor with classical Hodgkin lymphoma. CDR3 bases: TGTGCCAGCAGTGTCGACAGGGGGTCGCCCTACGAGCAGTACTTC. Translation: CASSVDRGSPYEQYF.